Listed here are 26 T cell receptor beta chains from one sample, sequenced in a study of T cell responses to AZD1222 COVID-19 vaccine. Generated by immunoSEQ multiplex PCR, the TCRdb table keeps only in-frame clones and is missing some. The sample has some 90,000 clones; over 70% are singletons. Sequencing was performed on peripheral blood, taken on day 0 of AZD1222 vaccination. These receptors were collected from an adult in good health.

The V and J genes are TRBV5-1 and TRBJ1-1; possible D gene TRBD1, 6 bases. The CDR3 has 16 residues. CDR1 SGHRS and CDR2 YFSETQ come from the germline V gene. Trimming took off 4 bases at V and 0 bases at J, with 16 bases between the two ends. CDR3 coding DNA: TGCGCCAGCAGCCCAGAGAGGGGGACCCTGAACACTGAAGCTTTCTTT. Its translation is CASSPERGTLNTEAFF.

The rearrangement links TRBV11-1 to TRBJ1-1; D ambiguous. Per germline, CDR1 SGHAT and CDR2 FQDESV (reference sequence). The CDR3 length is 14 residues. The ends were cut back, 2 bases at V and 4 bases at J, with 11 bases in the middle. CDR3 nucleotides: TGTGCCAGCAGCTTACACCGCTTGGGCACTGAAGCTTTCTTT. Protein sequence: CASSLHRLGTEAFF.

This clone is a singleton in its sample. The chain is built from TRBV6-4 and TRBJ2-2; 8 bases line up with TRBD2. This CDR3 comprises 15 residues. Germline V CDR1 and CDR2: MRHNA, SNTAGT. Losses at the gene ends were 5 bases for V and 2 bases for J; bases not matched to a gene: 4. Here the CDR3 reads CASSRGLGNTGELFF. The CDR3 bases are TGTGCCAGCAGTAGGGGACTAGGAAACACCGGGGAGCTGTTTTTT.

V and J are TRBV5-4 and TRBJ2-2; 7 bases match TRBD1. The V and J ends lost 10 bases and 1 base, in that order; junction bases with no gene match: 4. The length of the CDR3 is 13 residues. Germline V CDR1 and CDR2: SGHNT, YYREEE (reference sequence). CDR3 coding DNA: TGTGCCGTAAGGGGGCAGAACACCGGGGAGCTGTTTTTT. Residues: CAVRGQNTGELFF.

The chain links TRBV2 to TRBJ1-3; possible D gene TRBD1, 5 bases. The CDR3 extends over 14 amino acids. V gave up 2 bases and J gave up 6 bases, with 11 bases separating them. Germline values: CDR1 SNHLY, CDR2 FYNNEI. The CDR3 region has the DNA TGTGCCAGCAGTGAACAGGGAGTGGCAAACACCATATATTTT. It yields the protein CASSEQGVANTIYF.

In its sample, this clone was seen once. The chain uses TRBV5-1 and TRBJ1-6, with 7 bases that match TRBD1. Trimming cost V 4 bases and J 5 bases; bases outside gene matches: 9. Per germline, CDR1 SGHRS and CDR2 YFSETQ. The CDR3 has 16 amino acids. In nucleotides, the CDR3 is TGCGCCAGCAGCCTATACCCGACAGGGAATAATTCACCCCTCCACTTT. This codes for CASSLYPTGNNSPLHF. Complete variable domain (other parts from reference TRBV5-1 and TRBJ1-6): KAGVTQTPRYLIKTRGQQVTLSCSPISGHRSVSWYQQTPGQGLQFLFEYFSETQRNKGNFPGRFSGRQFSNSRSEMNVSTLELGDSALYLCASSLYPTGNNSPLHFGNGTRLTVT.

This chain connects TRBV1 to TRBJ1-5; the table's D call TRBD1 went unverified against the DNA. TRBV1 is flagged as a pseudogene. CDR3 size: 15 residues. DNA of the CDR3: TGCACCAGCAGCCAAGACAGGGGGCGCAAGCAGCCCCAGCATTTT. Amino acid sequence: CTSSQDRGRKQPQHF.

Written as DNA, the CDR3 is TGTGCCAGCAGCTTAGCGTCAAAGAACACTGAAGCTTTCTTT. It translates to CASSLASKNTEAFF. V and J are TRBV7-9 and TRBJ1-1; no clear D gene. Germline V gene data show CDR1 as SEHNR and CDR2 as FQNEAQ (reference sequence). V was clipped by 0 bases and J by 1 base, with 6 bases between them. This CDR3 comprises 14 residues.

The chain links TRBV28 to TRBJ1-1, with a possible D match to TRBD1 (5 bases). CDR3 length: 17 amino acids. The V and J ends lost 5 bases and 0 bases respectively, with 19 bases between them. The germline gives CDR1 MDHEN, CDR2 SYDVKM. CDR3: CASSTGRPYRLNTEAFF. The CDR3, as DNA: TGTGCCAGCAGTACGGGACGGCCATACCGTTTGAACACTGAAGCTTTCTTT.

The chain has TRBV28 and TRBJ2-7; 10 bases match TRBD2. There are 16 residues in the CDR3. The germline V gene encodes CDR1 MDHEN and CDR2 SYDVKM. V trimming: 6 bases; J trimming: 4 bases; junction bases outside the gene matches: 12. Here the CDR3 DNA reads TGTGCCAGCAGCTCACCGGGACTAGCGAGAGCATACGAGCAGTACTTC. This sequence encodes CASSSPGLARAYEQYF.

The gene calls are TRBV18 and TRBJ2-2; 11 bases are shared with TRBD1. V shed 4 bases, J shed 5 bases, and the junction held 0 bases outside the gene matches. The CDR3 extends over 14 amino acids. In germline, CDR1 is KGHSH, CDR2 LQKENI. CDR3 loop: CASSRDRGTGELFF. The CDR3 region has the DNA TGTGCCAGCTCACGGGACAGGGGGACCGGGGAGCTGTTTTTT.

The chain has TRBV5-1 and TRBJ2-3; 14 bases line up with TRBD2. CDR3 length equals 16 residues. Germline V gene data show CDR1 as SGHRS and CDR2 as YFSETQ. Trimming at V came to 4 bases and at J to 4 bases, leaving 5 bases not matched to a gene. The CDR3 DNA is TGCGCCAGCAGCGCCTCGGGACTAGCGGGAGCAGATACGCAGTATTTT. Translating it yields CASSASGLAGADTQYF.

The rearrangement joins TRBV13 to TRBJ1-4; 9 nucleotides agree with TRBD1. The germline gives CDR1 PRHDT, CDR2 FYEKMQ (reference sequence). V trimming: 5 bases; J trimming: 0 bases; junction bases outside the gene matches: 7. This CDR3 comprises 17 residues. In DNA form, the CDR3 reads TGTGCCAGCAGCCAGGGACAGGGTGGGCCAACTAATGAAAAACTGTTTTTT. Translation: CASSQGQGGPTNEKLFF.

This sequence joins TRBV11-2 and TRBJ1-4; a weak D match, TRBD1 (5 bases). The CDR3 is made up of 15 amino acids. The V end lost 0 bases, the J end lost 9 bases, and 14 bases lay between the germline ends. Germline V gives CDR1 SGHAT, CDR2 FQNNGV. The chain's CDR3 is CASSLDPSREQKLFF. CDR3 coding DNA: TGTGCCAGCAGCTTAGATCCCTCCAGGGAACAAAAACTGTTTTTT.

This sequence joins TRBV12-5 and TRBJ2-3; D is tentatively TRBD1 or TRBD2 (5 bases each). The CDR3 runs 13 residues. The germline gives CDR1 LGHNT, CDR2 FRNRAP. V was shortened by 8 bases and J by 3 bases, with 12 bases between the two germline ends. CDR3 DNA: TGTGCTAGTTCTTGGGGGAAGACAGATACGCAGTATTTT. It specifies CASSWGKTDTQYF.

The CDR3 loop reads CASSEQGHSNQPQHF. The CDR3 bases are TGTGCCAGCAGTGAGCAGGGTCATAGCAATCAGCCCCAGCATTTT. The gene calls are TRBV6-1 and TRBJ1-5; TRBD1 might be the D (5 bases). The CDR3 length is 15 residues. V gave up 3 bases and J gave up 0 bases, with 9 bases separating them. Germline V gene lookup returns CDR1 MNHNS and CDR2 SASEGT.

The chain employs TRBV15 and TRBJ2-5; D could derive from TRBD1 or TRBD2 (5 bases each). The CDR3 is 14 residues long. V was trimmed by 4 bases and J by 5 bases, leaving 14 bases between them. Germline CDR1 is LNHNV and CDR2 is YYDKDF (reference sequence). The chain's CDR3 is CATSKYGGGETQYF. In DNA, the CDR3 is TGTGCCACCAGCAAATATGGGGGTGGTGAGACCCAGTACTTC.

The chain links TRBV7-2 to TRBJ2-1; the D is unclear. V was shortened by 5 bases and J by 9 bases, with 11 bases between the two germline ends. CDR1 and CDR2 from the germline V gene are SGHTA and FQGNSA. The CDR3 is 12 residues long. The CDR3, as DNA: TGTGCCAGCAGCCCATCCTTAGGTGAGCAGTTCTTC. It yields the protein CASSPSLGEQFF. Looking up the rest from reference TRBV7-2 and TRBJ2-1 gives the full variable domain: GAGVSQSPSNKVTEKGKDVELRCDPISGHTALYWYRQSLGQGLEFLIYFQGNSAPDKSGLPSDRFSAERTGGSVSTLTIQRTQQEDSAVYLCASSPSLGEQFFGPGTRLTVL.

J is TRBJ2-2 and V is TRBV5-6; possible D gene TRBD1, 5 bases. This CDR3 has 15 amino acids. V lost 2 bases to trimming and J lost 0 bases, with 8 bases between them. Germline assignment: CDR1 SGHDT and CDR2 YYEEEE. In DNA, the CDR3 is TGTGCCAGCAGCTTCGGACATACGAACACCGGGGAGCTGTTTTTT. It encodes CASSFGHTNTGELFF.

The chain links TRBV18 to TRBJ1-1, with D possibly matching TRBD1 (6 bases). CDR1 is KGHSH, CDR2 LQKENI, per germline. CDR3 size: 15 residues. Trimming stripped 3 bases from V and 5 bases from J, with 16 bases between. CDR3 amino acids: CASSPFGGRVTEAFF. The CDR3 DNA follows: TGTGCCAGCTCACCTTTTGGGGGGCGCGTTACTGAAGCTTTCTTT.

This chain links TRBV6-1 with TRBJ2-7; a possible D gene is TRBD2 (5 bases). The CDR3 sequence is 14 residues long. With 0 bases removed from V and 3 bases from J, the gap between germline ends came to 9 bases. The germline V gene has CDR1 MNHNS and CDR2 SASEGT. The CDR3 DNA reads as TGTGCCAGCAGTGAAGCGCGCCGGGGCTACGAGCAGTACTTC. The encoded protein is CASSEARRGYEQYF.

The chain uses TRBV14 and TRBJ1-2; D call uncertain. CDR3 length: 13 residues. V lost 2 bases and J 4 bases, leaving 8 bases between the germline ends. CDR1 and CDR2 from the germline V gene are SGHDN and FVKESK. CDR3 coding DNA: TGTGCCAGCAGCCAAACAGACTTCTATGGCTACACCTTC. Translation gives CASSQTDFYGYTF.

This sequence joins TRBV5-8 and TRBJ1-2; D gene uncertain. V dropped 5 bases and J dropped 4 bases, with 18 bases sitting between them. Germline V gene data show CDR1 as SGHTS and CDR2 as YDEGEE. This CDR3 is built from 15 residues. The CDR3 sequence: CASRRMRVGTYGYTF. The DNA of the CDR3 is TGTGCCAGCAGACGGATGCGGGTTGGCACCTATGGCTACACCTTC. Based on the CDR3 plus reference TRBV5-8 and TRBJ1-2, the full variable domain is EAGVTQSPTHLIKTRGQQATLRCSPISGHTSVYWYQQALGLGLQFLLWYDEGEERNRGNFPPRFSGRQFPNYSSELNVNALELEDSALYLCASRRMRVGTYGYTFGSGTRLTVV.

The rearrangement links TRBV2 to TRBJ2-4; 10 bases match TRBD2. V shed 4 bases and J 0 bases; nucleotides not matched to a gene: 9. The CDR3 loop spans 18 amino acids. CDR1 and CDR2 (germline): SNHLY, FYNNEI. In DNA, the CDR3 is TGTGCCAGCAGTGCGAAACTAGCGGGACTTCTAGCCAAAAACATTCAGTACTTC. This codes for CASSAKLAGLLAKNIQYF.

The chain recombines TRBV7-9 with TRBJ2-1; 7 bases are shared with TRBD2. This CDR3 region has 13 residues. Germline trimming cut 5 bases from V and 8 bases from J; bases unmatched to any gene: 6. Germline CDR1 is SEHNR and CDR2 is FQNEAQ (reference sequence). CDR3 nucleotides: TGTGCCAGCAGCCCTCTTGGGGGGGATGAGCAGTTCTTC. Translated, it gives CASSPLGGDEQFF. Looking up the rest from reference TRBV7-9 and TRBJ2-1 gives the full variable domain: DTGVSQNPRHKITKRGQNVTFRCDPISEHNRLYWYRQTLGQGPEFLTYFQNEAQLEKSRLLSDRFSAERPKGSFSTLEIQRTEQGDSAMYLCASSPLGGDEQFFGPGTRLTVL.

The rearrangement links TRBV14 to TRBJ1-2; D gene uncertain. The ends were cut back, 1 base at V and 1 base at J, with 16 bases in the middle. In germline, CDR1 is SGHDN, CDR2 FVKESK. The CDR3 extends over 17 amino acids. CDR3 in DNA: TGTGCCAGCAGCCAAGCTCTGGGGTCTGACTTTAACTATGGCTACACCTTC. Its translation: CASSQALGSDFNYGYTF.